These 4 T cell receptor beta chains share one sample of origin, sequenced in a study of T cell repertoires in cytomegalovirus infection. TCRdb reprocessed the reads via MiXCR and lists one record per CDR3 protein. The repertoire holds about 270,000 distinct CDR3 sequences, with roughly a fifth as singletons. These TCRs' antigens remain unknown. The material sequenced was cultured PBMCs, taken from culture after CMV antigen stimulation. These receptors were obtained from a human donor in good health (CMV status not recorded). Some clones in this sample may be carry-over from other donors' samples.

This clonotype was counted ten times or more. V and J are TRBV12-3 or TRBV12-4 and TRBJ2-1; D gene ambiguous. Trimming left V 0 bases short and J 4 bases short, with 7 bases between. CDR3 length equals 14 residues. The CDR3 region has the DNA TGTGCCAGCAGTTTAGCGGGCATTTACAATGAGCAGTTCTTC. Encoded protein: CASSLAGIYNEQFF.

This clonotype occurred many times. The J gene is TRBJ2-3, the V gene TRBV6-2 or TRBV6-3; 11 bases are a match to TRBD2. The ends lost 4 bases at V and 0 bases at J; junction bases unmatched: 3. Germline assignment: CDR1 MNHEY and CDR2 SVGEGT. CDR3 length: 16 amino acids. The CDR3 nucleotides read TGTGCCAGCAGTTCCAGGACTAGCGGGAGCACAGATACGCAGTATTTT. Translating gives CASSSRTSGSTDTQYF.

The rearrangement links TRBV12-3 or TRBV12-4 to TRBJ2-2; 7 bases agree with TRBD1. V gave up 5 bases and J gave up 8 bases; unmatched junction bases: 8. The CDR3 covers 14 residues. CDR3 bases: TGTGCCAGCAGTCCGAACAGGGGATGGGGGGAGCTGTTTTTT. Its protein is CASSPNRGWGELFF.

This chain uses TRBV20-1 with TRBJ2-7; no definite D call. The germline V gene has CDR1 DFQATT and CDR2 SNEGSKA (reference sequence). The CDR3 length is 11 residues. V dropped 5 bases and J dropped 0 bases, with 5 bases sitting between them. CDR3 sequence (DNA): TGCAGTGCTGGATCCTCCTACGAGCAGTACTTC. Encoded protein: CSAGSSYEQYF.